This T cell receptor beta chain was found in a study of high-grade serous ovarian cancer treatment subgroups. Overall study: Samples averaged around 14,000 reads and 7,000 or so unique TCR beta rearrangements.

Regarding the study as a whole: Higher neoantigen levels went with greater TCR clonal relatedness. CDR1 and CDR2 were left unanalyzed; analyses focused on CDR3. Tumors within one patient showed repertoire similarity of roughly 0.1 to 0.8.

On this clone itself: The antigen is not known.

Using immunoSEQ multiplex PCR, the repertoire was profiled, and TCRdb retains in-frame clones only, with some absent. Among 930 or so clones listed, almost 70% were seen once. Tumor samples were obtained before definitive surgery or chemotherapy. This CDR3 is 16 amino acids long. Germline CDR1 is SGHTA and CDR2 is FQGNSA. Trimming removed 5 bases from V and 1 base from J; junction bases left unmatched: 9. The sequencing sample was made of tumor tissue. The chain recombines TRBV7-2 with TRBJ2-7, with 9 bases fitting TRBD2. This clonotype originated in a human donor with high-grade serous ovarian cancer. The chain's CDR3 is CASSPSSGKGSYEQYF. CDR3 nucleotides: TGTGCCAGCAGCCCTTCTAGCGGGAAAGGATCCTACGAGCAGTACTTC.